This T cell receptor beta chain came from a study of cytomegalovirus exposure and HLA in healthy donors. Study as a whole: There were roughly 110 million unique TCR beta sequences, drawn from about 200 million T cells, in an earlier analysis. The study placed around 85% of its roughly 430 genotyped donors in the Caucasian-associated ancestry cluster. Overall study results and limits: Presence/absence analysis assumed near-uniform sequencing depth across donors. A later analysis appeared to link common viral pathogens to several of the most significant clusters.

PCR was performed using 60 Vbeta and 13 Jbeta primers. Profiled with immunoSEQ multiplex PCR; TCRdb holds only in-frame clones, not every one. The table lists approximately 160,000 clones, 60% to 85% of them singletons, with 3% to 3.5% in the top ten. The CDR3 length is 14 residues. Germline CDR1 MNHEY, CDR2 SVGAGI. The V and J ends lost 2 bases and 1 base respectively, with 8 bases between them. This clone was picked up a small number of times. Its antigen is currently unknown. The sample was PBMCs. The receptor comes from a woman in her forties or fifties in good health and CMV-seropositive. The chain links TRBV6-5 to TRBJ1-1; D perhaps matches TRBD1 (5 bases). The CDR3, as DNA: TGTGCCAGCAGTTACGGGGGGGGGAACACTGAAGCTTTCTTT. It is translated as CASSYGGGNTEAFF.